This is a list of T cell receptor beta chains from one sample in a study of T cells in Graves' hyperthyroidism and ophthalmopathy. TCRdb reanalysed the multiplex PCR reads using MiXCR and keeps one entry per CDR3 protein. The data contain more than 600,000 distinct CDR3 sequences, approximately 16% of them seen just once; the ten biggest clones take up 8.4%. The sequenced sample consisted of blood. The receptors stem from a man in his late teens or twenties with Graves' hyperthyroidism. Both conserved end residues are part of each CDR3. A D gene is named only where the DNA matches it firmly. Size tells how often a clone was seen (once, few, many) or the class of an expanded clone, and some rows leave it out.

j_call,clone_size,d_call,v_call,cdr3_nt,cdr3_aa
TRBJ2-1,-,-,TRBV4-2,TGTGCCAGCAGCCAAGATATACGGGAATTCTACAATGAGCAGTTCTTC,CASSQDIREFYNEQFF
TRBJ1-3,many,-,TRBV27,TGTGCCAGCAGTTCGAAGACCCCTTACCTCTCTGGAAACACCATATATTTT,CASSSKTPYLSGNTIYF
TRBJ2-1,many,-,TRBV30,TGTGCCTGGAGTGTCTCGGGGAGAAATGAGCAGTTCTTC,CAWSVSGRNEQFF
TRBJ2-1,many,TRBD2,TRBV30,TGTGCCTGGAGTGGTAGCGGGTTCTACAATGAGCAGTTCTTC,CAWSGSGFYNEQFF
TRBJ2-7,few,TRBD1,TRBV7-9,TGTGCCAGCAGCTCCCGGGACAGGGGTTTCCAACTCTACGAGCAGTACTTC,CASSSRDRGFQLYEQYF
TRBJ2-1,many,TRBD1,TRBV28,TGTGCCAGCAGTTCAGACAGGGCAAACTACAATGAGCAGTTCTTC,CASSSDRANYNEQFF
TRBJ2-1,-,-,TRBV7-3,TGTGCCAGCAGCTCAAGGAAGTTCGGGGATGAGCAGTTCTTC,CASSSRKFGDEQFF
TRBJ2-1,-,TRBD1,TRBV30,TGTGCCTGGAGTGGGACAGGGATCTACAATGAGCAGTTCTTC,CAWSGTGIYNEQFF
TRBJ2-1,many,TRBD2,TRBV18,TGTGCCAGCTCACCCCCGACTAGCGGGGGCCGCAATGAGCAGTTCTTC,CASSPPTSGGRNEQFF
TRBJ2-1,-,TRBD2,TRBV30,TGTGCCTGGAACTTAGCGGGAGCTAATGAGCAGTTCTTC,CAWNLAGANEQFF
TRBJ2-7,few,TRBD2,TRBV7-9,TGTGCCAGCAGCTTAGTACCCAGCGGGGGCCTCTACGAGCAGTACTTC,CASSLVPSGGLYEQYF
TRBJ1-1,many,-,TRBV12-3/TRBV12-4,TGTACCAGCAGTTTGAGCCGACGGCCCGTCAGGGACCCTGAAGCTTTCTTT,CTSSLSRRPVRDPEAFF
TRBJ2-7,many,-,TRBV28,TGTGCCAGCATCGCAGGGAGTCTCTACGAGCAGTACTTC,CASIAGSLYEQYF
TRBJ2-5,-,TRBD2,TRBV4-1,TGCGCCAGCAGCCCAGAGCCTAGCGGGAGTGGGGAGACCCAGTACTTC,CASSPEPSGSGETQYF
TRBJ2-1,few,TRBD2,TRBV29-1,TGCAGCGTTGGCGCTAGCGGGATATACAATGAGCAGTTCTTC,CSVGASGIYNEQFF
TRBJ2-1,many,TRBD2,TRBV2,TGTGCCAGCAGTAAGACTAGCGGAAACTACAATGAGCAGTTCTTC,CASSKTSGNYNEQFF
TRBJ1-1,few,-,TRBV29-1,TGCAGCGTGGCTCTGCCCCCGGGGGAAGCTTTCTTT,CSVALPPGEAFF
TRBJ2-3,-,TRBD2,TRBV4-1,TGCGCCAGCAGCCAAATCGGCGTTACAGGGGGAGTAGCGGGAGGAGCAGATACGCAGTATTTT,CASSQIGVTGGVAGGADTQYF
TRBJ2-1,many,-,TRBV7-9,TGTGCCAGCAGCTTATCCGGAGCAGGGAGCTCCTACAATGAGCAGTTCTTC,CASSLSGAGSSYNEQFF
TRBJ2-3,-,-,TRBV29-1,TGCAGCGTTGCCCTCACAGATACGCAGTATTTT,CSVALTDTQYF
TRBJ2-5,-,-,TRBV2,TGTGCCAGCAGCTCGGAGGGGGAAGAGACCCAGTACTTC,CASSSEGEETQYF
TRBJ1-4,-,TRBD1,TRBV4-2,TGTGCCAGCAGCCAACGCGAAGGAGGGACAGGGGGAAAACTGTTTTTT,CASSQREGGTGGKLFF
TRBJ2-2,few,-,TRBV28,TGTGCCAGCAGCCTGCCGACTAGGCCGGACACCGGGGAGCTGTTTTTT,CASSLPTRPDTGELFF
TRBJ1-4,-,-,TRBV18,TGTGCCAGCTCCGGACAGCCTAATGAAAAACTGTTTTTT,CASSGQPNEKLFF
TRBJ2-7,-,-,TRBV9,TGTGCCAGCATCCTCCTACCGCGCGAGCAGTACTTC,CASILLPREQYF
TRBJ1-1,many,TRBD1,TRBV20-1,TGCAGCCTTTCCCTCCCGACAGGGACAAGGACTGAAGCTTTCTTT,CSLSLPTGTRTEAFF
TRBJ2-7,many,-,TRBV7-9,TGTGCCAGCAGCTTCCGAACCTCGTCCTACGAGCAGTACTTC,CASSFRTSSYEQYF
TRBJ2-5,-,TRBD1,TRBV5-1,TGCGCCAGCAGCCCGAGGGGACAGGGAGGCCTGTACTTC,CASSPRGQGGLYF
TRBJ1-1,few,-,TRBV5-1,TGCGCCAGCAGCTTGGGGGGACACCTAAACACTGAAGCTTTCTTT,CASSLGGHLNTEAFF
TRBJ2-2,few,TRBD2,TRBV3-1,TGTGCCAGCAGCCACACGGTACCGAGGACTAGCGGGGCGAACACCGGGGAGCTGTTTTTT,CASSHTVPRTSGANTGELFF
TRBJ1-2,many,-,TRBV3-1,TGTGCCAGCAGCCAAGATGGGGGGCGTCGGGGCTACACCTTC,CASSQDGGRRGYTF
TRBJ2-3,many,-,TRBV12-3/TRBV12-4,TGTGCCAGCAGTTTCGGGGGAGCTCCAGATACGCAGTATTTT,CASSFGGAPDTQYF
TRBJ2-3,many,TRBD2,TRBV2,TGTGCCAGCATAGCGGGATATAGAGATACGCAGTATTTT,CASIAGYRDTQYF
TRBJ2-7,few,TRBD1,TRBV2,TGTGCCAGCATTCGGGACAGGGCCTACGAGCAGTACTTC,CASIRDRAYEQYF
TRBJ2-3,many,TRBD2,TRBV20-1,TGCAGTGCTGTCGGAGCGGGAGCTGCAGATACGCAGTATTTT,CSAVGAGAADTQYF
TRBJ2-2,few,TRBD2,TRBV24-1,TGTGCCACCAGTGACTCTAGCGGCGGGGAGCTGTTTTTT,CATSDSSGGELFF
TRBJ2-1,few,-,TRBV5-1,TGCGCCAGCAGTCTCCCGGGACGGAGTATCTACAATGAGCAGTTCTTC,CASSLPGRSIYNEQFF
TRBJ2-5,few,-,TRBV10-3,TGTGCCATCAGTGGGGGTCGGGAGACCCAGTACTTC,CAISGGRETQYF
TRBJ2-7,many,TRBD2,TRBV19,TGTGCCAGTAGTACCTATGGACTAGCGGGCTCCTACGAGCAGTACTTC,CASSTYGLAGSYEQYF
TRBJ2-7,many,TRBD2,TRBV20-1,TGCAGTGCTAGAGATCGGGGCAGACTAGCGGGAGTTTACGAGCAGTACTTC,CSARDRGRLAGVYEQYF
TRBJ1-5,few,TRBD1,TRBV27,TGTGCCAGCAGTCCCGGGACAGGGGTAGCTCAGCCCCAGCATTTT,CASSPGTGVAQPQHF
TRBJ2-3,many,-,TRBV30,TGTGCCTGGAGTGGGTCCTCAGATACGCAGTATTTT,CAWSGSSDTQYF
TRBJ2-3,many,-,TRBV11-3,TGTGCCAGCAGCTTAGGGACGGCTAGCACAGATACGCAGTATTTT,CASSLGTASTDTQYF
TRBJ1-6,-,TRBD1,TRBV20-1,TGCAGTGCTAGAGGGGGACAGTCTAATTCACCCCTCCACTTT,CSARGGQSNSPLHF
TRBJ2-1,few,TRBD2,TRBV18,TGTGCCAGCTCACCACGTGGGAGGGAGAGCTCCTACAATGAGCAGTTCTTC,CASSPRGRESSYNEQFF
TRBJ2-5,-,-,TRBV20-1,TGCAGTGCTAGAGGGGGGCCAGGGACATCTCAAGAGACCCAGTACTTC,CSARGGPGTSQETQYF
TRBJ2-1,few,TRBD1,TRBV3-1,TGTGCCAGCAGCCAAGAACGTGTAACAGGGGGACTCAATGAGCAGTTCTTC,CASSQERVTGGLNEQFF
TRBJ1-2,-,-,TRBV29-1,TGCAGCGTTGCTGTTAGGACTAACTATGGCTACACCTTC,CSVAVRTNYGYTF